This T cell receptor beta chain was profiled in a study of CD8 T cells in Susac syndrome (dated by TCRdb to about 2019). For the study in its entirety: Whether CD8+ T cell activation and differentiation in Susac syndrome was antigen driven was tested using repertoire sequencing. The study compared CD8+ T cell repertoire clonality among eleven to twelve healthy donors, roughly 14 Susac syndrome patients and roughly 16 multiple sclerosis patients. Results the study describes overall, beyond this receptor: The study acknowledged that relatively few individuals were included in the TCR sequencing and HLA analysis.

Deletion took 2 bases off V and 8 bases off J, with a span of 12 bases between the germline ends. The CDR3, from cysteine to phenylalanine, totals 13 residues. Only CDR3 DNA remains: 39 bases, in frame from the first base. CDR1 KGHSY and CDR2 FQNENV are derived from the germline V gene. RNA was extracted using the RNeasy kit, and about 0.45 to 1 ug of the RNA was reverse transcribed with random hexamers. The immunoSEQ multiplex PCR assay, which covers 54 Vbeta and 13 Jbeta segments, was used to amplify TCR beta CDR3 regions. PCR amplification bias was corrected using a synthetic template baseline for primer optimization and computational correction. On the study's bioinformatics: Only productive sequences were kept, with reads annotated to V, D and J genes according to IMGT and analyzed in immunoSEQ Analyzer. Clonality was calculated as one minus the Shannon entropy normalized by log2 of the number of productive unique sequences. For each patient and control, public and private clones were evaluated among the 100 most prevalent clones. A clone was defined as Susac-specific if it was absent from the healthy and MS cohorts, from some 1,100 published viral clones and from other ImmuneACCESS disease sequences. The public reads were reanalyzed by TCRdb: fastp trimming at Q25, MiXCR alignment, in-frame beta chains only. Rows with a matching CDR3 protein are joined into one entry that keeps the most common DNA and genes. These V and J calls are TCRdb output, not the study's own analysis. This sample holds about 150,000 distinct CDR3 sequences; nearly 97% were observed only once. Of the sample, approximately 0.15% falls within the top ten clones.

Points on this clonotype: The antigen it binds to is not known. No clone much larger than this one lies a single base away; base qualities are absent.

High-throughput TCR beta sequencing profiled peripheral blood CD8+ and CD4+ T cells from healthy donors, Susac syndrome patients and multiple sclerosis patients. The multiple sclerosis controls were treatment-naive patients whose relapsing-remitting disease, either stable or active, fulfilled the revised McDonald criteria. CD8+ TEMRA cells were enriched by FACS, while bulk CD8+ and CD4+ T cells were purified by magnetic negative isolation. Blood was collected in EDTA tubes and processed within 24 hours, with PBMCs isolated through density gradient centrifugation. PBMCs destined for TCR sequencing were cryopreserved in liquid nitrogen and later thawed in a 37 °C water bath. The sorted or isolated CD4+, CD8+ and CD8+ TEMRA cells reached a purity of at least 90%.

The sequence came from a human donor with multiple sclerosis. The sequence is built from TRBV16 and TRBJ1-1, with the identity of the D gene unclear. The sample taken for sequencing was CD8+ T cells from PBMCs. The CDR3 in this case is CASSQSTRLEAFF. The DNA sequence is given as TGTGCCAGCAGCCAAAGTACCCGGCTCGAAGCTTTCTTT.